The 10 T cell receptor beta chains below all came from one sample that was sequenced in a study of cytomegalovirus exposure and HLA in healthy donors (dated by TCRdb to 2017 to 2019). The library relied on the immunoSEQ multiplex PCR assay. TCRdb carries this immuneACCESS record with in-frame sequences only. Its versions omit some clonotypes, under half of them owing to an unresolved V gene in the studies checked, with the rest unexplained. This sample comprises about 54,000 clones, about nine tenths of them detected only once. Jointly, the top ten make up 7.5% to 10% of the sample. Sequences were obtained from PBMCs. Receptor source: a woman in her late teens or twenties in good health and CMV-seropositive.

On this clone: Other DNA sequences in the sample encode the same CDR3. The gene calls are TRBV7-9 and TRBJ2-2; TRBD2 matches 13 bases. V was pared by 3 bases and J by 6 bases, with 1 base of the junction left unmatched. The CDR3 length is 15 residues. The V gene's germline CDR1 is SEHNR and CDR2 FQNEAQ (reference sequence). In nucleotides, the CDR3 is TGTGCCAGCAGCTTTGGACTAGCGGGGGCCGGGGAGCTGTTTTTT. This encodes CASSFGLAGAGELFF.

CDR3 amino acids: CASSIDRGSYGYTF. Here the CDR3 DNA reads TGTGCCAGCAGCATAGACAGGGGAAGCTATGGCTACACCTTC. The chain links TRBV7-8 to TRBJ1-2; TRBD1 aligns across 8 bases. Germline-derived CDR1 and CDR2 are SGHVS and FQNEAQ. J was trimmed by 4 bases and V by 5 bases; bases with no gene match: 6. This CDR3 region has 14 residues.

V and J are TRBV7-8 and TRBJ2-3, with TRBD1 identical over 8 bases. The germline V gene has CDR1 SGHVS and CDR2 FQNEAQ. Trimming at V came to 2 bases and at J to 0 bases, leaving 1 base not matched to a gene. CDR3 length: 15 amino acids. The CDR3 DNA follows: TGTGCCAGCAGCTTACGGGACAGGAGCACAGATACGCAGTATTTT. As protein: CASSLRDRSTDTQYF.

The chain employs TRBV19 and TRBJ1-6; weak D call: TRBD1 (6 bases). The germline CDR1 and CDR2 sequences are LNHDA and SQIVND (reference sequence). The CDR3 has 17 amino acids. Trimming cost V 6 bases and J 1 base, with 16 bases left between them. In nucleotides, the CDR3 is TGTGCCAGTAGACCGGGACAAACTAGGTCCTATAATTCACCCCTCCACTTT. Its protein is CASRPGQTRSYNSPLHF.

J is TRBJ1-2 and V is TRBV11-2; 7 bases match TRBD1. V was pared by 1 base and J by 4 bases, with 12 bases of the junction left unmatched. This CDR3 spans 17 amino acids. Germline V gives CDR1 SGHAT, CDR2 FQNNGV. CDR3 sequence: CASSLVDRLGIGYGYTF. Written as DNA, the CDR3 is TGTGCCAGCAGCTTAGTGGACAGGCTAGGGATCGGCTATGGCTACACCTTC.

This rearrangement joins TRBV28 to TRBJ2-1; 9 bases map to TRBD2. In germline, CDR1 is MDHEN, CDR2 SYDVKM. This CDR3 is built from 15 residues. After removal of 2 bases from V and 9 bases from J, the junction contained 8 bases not matched to a gene. The CDR3 bases are TGTGCCAGCAGTTTAATGGCGGGGGGGCCGTCTGAGCAGTTCTTC. This codes for CASSLMAGGPSEQFF.

The rearrangement links TRBV2 to TRBJ2-7; the match to TRBD1 covers 8 bases. The ends lost 3 bases at V and 1 base at J; junction bases unmatched: 8. The CDR3 extends over 16 amino acids. Germline-derived CDR1 and CDR2 are SNHLY and FYNNEI. Here the CDR3 reads CASSEADRVNSYEQYF. The DNA for the CDR3 is TGTGCCAGCAGTGAGGCGGACAGGGTTAATTCCTACGAGCAGTACTTC.

The rearrangement uses TRBV5-1 and TRBJ2-3; 9 nucleotides agree with TRBD1. V shed 4 bases and J 4 bases; nucleotides not matched to a gene: 7. Germline lookup yields CDR1 SGHRS and CDR2 YFSETQ. CDR3 length: 15 amino acids. The CDR3 nucleotides read TGCGCCAGCAGCATAGGGACAGGGAACTCAGATACGCAGTATTTT. Translating gives CASSIGTGNSDTQYF.

The CDR3 DNA is TGCAGCGCCCGACAGGCGGCCAATCAGCCCCAGCATTTT. Its translation: CSARQAANQPQHF. V gene TRBV29-1 combines with J gene TRBJ1-5, with a possible D match to TRBD1 (6 bases). The CDR3 covers 13 residues. Germline V gives CDR1 SQVTM, CDR2 ANQGSEA. V dropped 7 bases and J dropped 3 bases, with 13 bases sitting between them.

This clone was detected a few times. The rearrangement uses TRBV19 and TRBJ1-1; 9 nucleotides agree with TRBD1. The CDR3 spans 12 residues. CDR1 is LNHDA and CDR2 is SQIVND in the germline V gene (reference sequence). Unmatched junction bases numbered 5, after V lost 10 bases and J lost 5 bases. CDR3 DNA: TGTGCCACCGGGACAGGGTATACTGAAGCTTTCTTT. This encodes CATGTGYTEAFF.